This passage covers 15 T cell receptor beta chains from one sample sequenced in a study of blood T cells in healthy people across ages (dated by TCRdb to between 2014 and 2017). Receptor libraries were prepared by 5' RACE. The sample was run on an Illumina HiSeq 2500. A second PCR of roughly 6 to 11 cycles was run with a J-beta primer mix and a sample-barcoded 5' primer. TCRdb redid the processing of the public reads, applying fastp at Q25 and MiXCR, and retained in-frame beta chains. Here each entry gathers all rows of one CDR3 protein and keeps the most common genes and DNA. For this sample there are about 760,000 distinct CDR3 sequences; roughly 25% appear just once. The ten largest clonotypes hold 9% to 9.5% of the sample. These sequences were also reported in another study, on T cells of mothers and their children.

The sample comprised blood. The receptors shown here come from a boy younger than 18 in good health.

V gene TRBV10-3 combines with J gene TRBJ2-2; 7 nucleotides line up with TRBD1. CDR1 and CDR2 from the germline V gene are ENHRY and SYGVKD. J gave up 2 bases and V 7 bases, and 4 bases lay outside the gene matches. This CDR3 is 14 amino acids long. In DNA form, the CDR3 reads TGTGCCATCAAACAGGGGAGCAACACCGGGGAGCTGTTTTTT. Translated: CAIKQGSNTGELFF.

Only a few counts were recorded for this clonotype. The rearrangement joins TRBV10-3 to TRBJ2-7; no reliable D call. This CDR3 contains 14 residues. The germline V gene has CDR1 ENHRY and CDR2 SYGVKD. Deletions cut 0 bases from V and 5 bases from J, with 11 bases between. CDR3 DNA sequence: TGTGCCATCAGTGAGTCGGGTGGTGCGGACGAGCAGTACTTC. Amino acids: CAISESGGADEQYF.

This clonotype has a count of ten or more. The rearrangement links TRBV12-3 or TRBV12-4 to TRBJ2-5; perhaps TRBD1 as D (6 bases). This CDR3 has 12 residues. The ends were cut back, 5 bases at V and 5 bases at J, with 9 bases in the middle. CDR3 sequence (DNA): TGTGCCAGCAGTCCAGGGGTGGAGACCCAGTACTTC. The encoded protein is CASSPGVETQYF.

This clonotype was counted only a few times. This sequence joins TRBV27 and TRBJ2-7; D ambiguous. TRBJ2-1 matches the DNA end more closely, so the J call is doubtful. The length of the CDR3 is 15 residues. CDR1 is MNHEY and CDR2 is SMNVEV in the germline V gene (reference sequence). The CDR3 DNA follows: TGTGCCAGCAGTTCGCTTAAGTTACCGTACAATGAGCAGTTCTTC. Protein: CASSSLKLPYNEQFF.

The rearrangement joins TRBV11-2 to TRBJ2-7; tentative D call: TRBD1 (5 bases). The ends were cut back, 4 bases at V and 6 bases at J, with 22 bases in the middle. From germline, CDR1 is SGHAT and CDR2 FQNNGV. The CDR3 has 16 residues. CDR3 protein: CASSSRVLYPCCEQYF. In DNA form, the CDR3 reads TGTGCCAGCAGCTCCAGGGTTCTTTATCCGTGTTGCGAGCAGTACTTC.

The gene calls are TRBV4-2 and TRBJ2-2, with 11 bases fitting TRBD2. Germline V gene lookup returns CDR1 LGHNA and CDR2 YNFKEQ. The CDR3 contains 18 residues. Trimming removed 0 bases from V and 5 bases from J; junction bases left unmatched: 8. The CDR3 spells CASSQDWASGGRTGELFF. The CDR3 region has the DNA TGTGCCAGCAGCCAAGATTGGGCTAGCGGGGGGCGTACCGGGGAGCTGTTTTTT.

This clonotype was counted only a few times. V usage is TRBV7-2 and J usage is TRBJ2-3, with 9 bases matching TRBD2. Germline assignment: CDR1 SGHTA and CDR2 FQGNSA. The CDR3 extends over 14 amino acids. J lost 9 bases, V lost 8 bases, and 12 bases had no gene match. The CDR3 nucleotides are TGTGCCAGCCGAGAAGCGGGGGGCTCCCCCACGCAGTATTTT. Its protein product is CASREAGGSPTQYF.

This clonotype was seen a handful of times. This chain connects TRBV12-3 or TRBV12-4 to TRBJ2-3; D is perhaps TRBD1 (5 bases). This CDR3 contains 14 residues. V dropped 1 base and J dropped 4 bases, with 9 bases sitting between them. The CDR3 sequence: CASSLEIGADTQYF. The CDR3 coding sequence is TGTGCCAGCAGTTTAGAGATAGGGGCAGATACGCAGTATTTT.

The rearrangement joins TRBV6-5 to TRBJ2-3, with TRBD2 matching 7 bases. Germline V gene lookup returns CDR1 MNHEY and CDR2 SVGAGI. Losses at the gene ends were 3 bases for V and 2 bases for J; bases not matched to a gene: 8. CDR3 length equals 16 residues. The CDR3: CASSYLGGGITDTQYF. CDR3 DNA: TGTGCCAGCAGTTATCTTGGGGGGGGGATCACAGATACGCAGTATTTT.

J is TRBJ2-5 and V is TRBV5-1; 12 nucleotides match TRBD1. The DNA end is a closer match to TRBJ2-1, so the J assignment may be wrong. CDR3 length: 15 residues. Germline V lookup: CDR1 SGHRS, CDR2 YFSETQ. The chain's CDR3 is CASSLEGQGAREQFF. The CDR3, as DNA: TGCGCCAGCAGCTTGGAGGGACAGGGGGCTCGGGAGCAGTTCTTC.

The V gene is TRBV7-6, the J gene TRBJ2-7, with unresolved D. V was trimmed by 10 bases and J by 1 base, leaving 11 bases between them. The V gene's germline CDR1 is SGHVS and CDR2 FNYEAQ. CDR3 length: 12 residues. In nucleotides, the CDR3 is TGTGCCACCCAGGACGGGTCCTACGAGCAGTACTTC. It is translated as CATQDGSYEQYF.

This clonotype has more than one count but fewer than ten. Compared with germline, one end of the junction differs, possibly owing to a read error. V and J are TRBV12-3 or TRBV12-4 and TRBJ1-1; D uncertain. The CDR3 covers 14 residues. CDR3 coding DNA: TGTACCAGCAGTGGGGAGGCCGTGAACACTGAAGCTTTCTTT. Protein: CTSSGEAVNTEAFF.

There are a few counts of this clonotype. The genes are TRBV7-8 and TRBJ2-3; D not certain. The V end lost 2 bases, the J end lost 2 bases, and 8 bases lay between the germline ends. CDR1 SGHVS and CDR2 FQNEAQ come from the germline V gene. The CDR3 has 14 amino acids. The CDR3 loop is CASSLSRPTDTQYF. The DNA of the CDR3 is TGTGCCAGCAGCTTAAGTCGGCCCACAGATACGCAGTATTTT.

The rearrangement links TRBV3-1 to TRBJ2-7; D unclear. CDR3 length: 14 amino acids. CDR1 and CDR2 (germline): LGHDT, YNNKEL (reference sequence). V was pared by 0 bases and J by 7 bases, with 13 bases between. Here the CDR3 reads CASSQDAGLGEQYF. For the CDR3, the DNA is TGTGCCAGCAGCCAAGATGCCGGCCTGGGTGAGCAGTACTTC.

In this sample, this clonotype turned up a few times. The chain carries TRBV5-5 and TRBJ2-3; D not resolved. The CDR3 is 19 residues long. Trimming removed 6 bases at V and 6 bases at J, with 32 bases between. Germline assignment: CDR1 SGHKS and CDR2 YYEKEE (reference sequence). This chain's CDR3 is CASNYGPFSDTQGWDTQYF. In nucleotides, the CDR3 is TGTGCCAGCAACTACGGCCCCTTCAGCGATACACAAGGGTGGGATACGCAGTATTTT.